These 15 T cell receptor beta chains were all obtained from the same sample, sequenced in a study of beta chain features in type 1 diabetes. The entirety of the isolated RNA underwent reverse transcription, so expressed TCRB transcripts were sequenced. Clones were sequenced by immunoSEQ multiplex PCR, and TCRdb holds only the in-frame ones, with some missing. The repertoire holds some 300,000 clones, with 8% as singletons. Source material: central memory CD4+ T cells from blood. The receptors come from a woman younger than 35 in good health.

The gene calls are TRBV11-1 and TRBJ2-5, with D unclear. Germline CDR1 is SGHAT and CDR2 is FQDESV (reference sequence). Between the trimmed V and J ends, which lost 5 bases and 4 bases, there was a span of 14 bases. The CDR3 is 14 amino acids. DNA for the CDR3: TGTGCCAGCAGCCCGACCACCGGGCGAGAGACCCAGTACTTC. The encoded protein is CASSPTTGRETQYF.

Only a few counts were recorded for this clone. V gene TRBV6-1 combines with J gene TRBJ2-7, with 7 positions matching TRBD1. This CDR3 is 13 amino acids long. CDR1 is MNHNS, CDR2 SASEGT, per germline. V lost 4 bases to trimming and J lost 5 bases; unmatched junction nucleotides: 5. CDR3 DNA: TGTGCCAGCAGTGCTTCGACAGGGAACGAGCAGTACGTC. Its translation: CASSASTGNEQYV.

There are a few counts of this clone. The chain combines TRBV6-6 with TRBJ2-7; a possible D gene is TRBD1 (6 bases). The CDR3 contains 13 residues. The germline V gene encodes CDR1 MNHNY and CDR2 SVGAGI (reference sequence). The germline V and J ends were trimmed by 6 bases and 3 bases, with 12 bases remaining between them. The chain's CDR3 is CASSPRQVYEQYV. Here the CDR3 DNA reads TGTGCCAGCAGCCCCCGACAGGTCTACGAGCAGTACGTC.

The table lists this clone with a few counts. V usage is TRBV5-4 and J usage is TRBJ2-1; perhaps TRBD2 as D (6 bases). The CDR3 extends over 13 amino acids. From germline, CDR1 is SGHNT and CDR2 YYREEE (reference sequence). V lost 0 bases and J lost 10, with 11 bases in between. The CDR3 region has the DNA TGTGCCAGCAGCTTGGTGCGACTAGAGGAGCAGTTCTTC. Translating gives CASSLVRLEEQFF. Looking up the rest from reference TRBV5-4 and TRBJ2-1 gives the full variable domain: ETGVTQSPTHLIKTRGQQVTLRCSSQSGHNTVSWYQQALGQGPQFIFQYYREEENGRGNFPPRFSGLQFPNYSSELNVNALELDDSALYLCASSLVRLEEQFFGPGTRLTVL.

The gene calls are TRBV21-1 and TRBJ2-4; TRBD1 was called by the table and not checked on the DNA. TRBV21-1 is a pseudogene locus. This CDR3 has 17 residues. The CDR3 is CASSKALFIQCKNIQYF. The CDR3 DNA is TGTGCCAGCAGCAAAGCGCTTTTTATACAGTGCAAAAACATTCAGTACTTC.

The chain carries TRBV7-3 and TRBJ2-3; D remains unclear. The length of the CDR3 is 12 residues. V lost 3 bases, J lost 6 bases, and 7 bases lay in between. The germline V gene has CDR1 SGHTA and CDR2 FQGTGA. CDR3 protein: CASSFAGDTQYF. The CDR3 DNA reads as TGTGCCAGCAGCTTCGCCGGGGATACGCAGTATTTT. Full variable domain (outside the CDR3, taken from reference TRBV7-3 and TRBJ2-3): GAGVSQTPSNKVTEKGKYVELRCDPISGHTALYWYRQSLGQGPEFLIYFQGTGAADDSGLPNDRFFAVRPEGSVSTLKIQRTERGDSAVYLCASSFAGDTQYFGPGTRLTVL.

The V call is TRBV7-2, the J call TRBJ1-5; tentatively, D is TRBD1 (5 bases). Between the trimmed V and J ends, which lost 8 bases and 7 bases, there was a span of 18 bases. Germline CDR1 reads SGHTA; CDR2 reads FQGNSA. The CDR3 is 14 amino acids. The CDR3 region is CASLPDAGFQPQHF. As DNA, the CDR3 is TGTGCCAGCCTCCCCGACGCAGGGTTCCAGCCCCAGCATTTT.

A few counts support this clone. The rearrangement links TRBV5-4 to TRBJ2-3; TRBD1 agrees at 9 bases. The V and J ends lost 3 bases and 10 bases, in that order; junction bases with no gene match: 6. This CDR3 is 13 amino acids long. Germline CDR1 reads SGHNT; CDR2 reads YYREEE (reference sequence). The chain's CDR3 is CASSYDTGGAQYF. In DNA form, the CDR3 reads TGTGCCAGCAGCTACGACACAGGGGGCGCGCAGTATTTT.

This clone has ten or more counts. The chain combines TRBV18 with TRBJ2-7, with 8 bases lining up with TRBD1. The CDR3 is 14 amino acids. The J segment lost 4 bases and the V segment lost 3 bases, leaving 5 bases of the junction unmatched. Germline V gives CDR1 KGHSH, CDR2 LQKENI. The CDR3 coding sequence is TGTGCCAGCTCACCCCGGGACAGGTGGTACGAGCAGTACTTC. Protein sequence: CASSPRDRWYEQYF. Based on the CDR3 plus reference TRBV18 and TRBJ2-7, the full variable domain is NAGVMQNPRHLVRRRGQEARLRCSPMKGHSHVYWYRQLPEEGLKFMVYLQKENIIDESGMPKERFSAEFPKEGPSILRIQQVVRGDSAAYFCASSPRDRWYEQYFGPGTRLTVT.

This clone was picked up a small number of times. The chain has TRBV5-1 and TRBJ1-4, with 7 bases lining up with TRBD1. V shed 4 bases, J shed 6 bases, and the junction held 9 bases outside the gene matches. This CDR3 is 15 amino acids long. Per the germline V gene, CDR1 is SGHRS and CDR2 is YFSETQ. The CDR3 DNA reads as TGCGCCAGCAGCGCCAACAGGGGAGTGGATGAAAAACTGTTTTTT. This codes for CASSANRGVDEKLFF.

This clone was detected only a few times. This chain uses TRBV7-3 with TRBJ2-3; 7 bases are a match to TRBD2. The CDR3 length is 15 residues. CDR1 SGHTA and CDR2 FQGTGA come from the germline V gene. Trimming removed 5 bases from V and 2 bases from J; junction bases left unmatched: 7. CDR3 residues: CASSLSGVYTDTQYF. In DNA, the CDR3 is TGTGCCAGCAGCCTGAGCGGGGTCTACACAGATACGCAGTATTTT.

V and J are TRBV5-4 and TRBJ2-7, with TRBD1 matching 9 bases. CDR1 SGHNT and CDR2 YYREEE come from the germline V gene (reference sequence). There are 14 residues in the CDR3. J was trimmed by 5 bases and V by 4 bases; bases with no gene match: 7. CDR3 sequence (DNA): TGTGCCAGCAGCCTCGGGACAGGGAACGACGAGCAGTACTTC. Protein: CASSLGTGNDEQYF.

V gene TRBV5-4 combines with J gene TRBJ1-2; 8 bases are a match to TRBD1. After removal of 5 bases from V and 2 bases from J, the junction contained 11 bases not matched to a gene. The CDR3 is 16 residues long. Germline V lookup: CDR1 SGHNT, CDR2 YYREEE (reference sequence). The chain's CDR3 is CASSKAGTGLNYGYTF. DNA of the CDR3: TGTGCCAGCAGTAAAGCCGGGACAGGTCTCAACTATGGCTACACCTTC.

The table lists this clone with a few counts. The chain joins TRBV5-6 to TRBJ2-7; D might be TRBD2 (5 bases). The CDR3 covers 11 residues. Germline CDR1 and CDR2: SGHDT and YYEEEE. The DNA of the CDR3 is TGTGCCAGCAGCTTGCTGAGGGCATTCTCCGTC. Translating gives CASSLLRAFSV.

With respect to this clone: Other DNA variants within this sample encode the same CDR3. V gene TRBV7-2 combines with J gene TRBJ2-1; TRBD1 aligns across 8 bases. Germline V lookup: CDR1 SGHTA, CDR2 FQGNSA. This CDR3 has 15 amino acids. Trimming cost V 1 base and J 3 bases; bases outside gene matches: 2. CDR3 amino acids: CASSLGGTGYNEQFF. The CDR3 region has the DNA TGTGCCAGCAGCTTAGGGGGGACAGGCTACAATGAGCAGTTCTTC.